The clone carrying this TCR beta chain came up many times. Beta-chain TCR CDR3 regions were amplified from RNA transcripts. HTBI primers were employed in first-round RT-PCR, then a second-round multiplex PCR followed. TCRdb ran MiXCR on the multiplex PCR reads and lists one entry per CDR3 protein. The table records approximately 460,000 distinct CDR3 sequences, 13% to 15% of them present only once. Uncontrolled infections, other autoimmune diseases, pregnancy or lactation barred patients from enrollment. Germline V gene lookup returns CDR1 MGHRA and CDR2 YSYEKL. The CDR3 length is 17 residues. The V end was cut by 0 bases, the J end by 2 bases, with 16 bases between. The data originate from a study of Graves' ophthalmopathy and Graves' hyperthyroidism.

V and J are TRBV4-1 and TRBJ2-5; D uncertain. Sequenced: blood. This sequence originates from a woman aged 25-40 years with Graves' ophthalmopathy. The CDR3, as DNA: TGCGCCAGCAGCCAAGACTTGGTAAGGACGGATCAAGAGACCCAGTACTTC. Protein product: CASSQDLVRTDQETQYF.